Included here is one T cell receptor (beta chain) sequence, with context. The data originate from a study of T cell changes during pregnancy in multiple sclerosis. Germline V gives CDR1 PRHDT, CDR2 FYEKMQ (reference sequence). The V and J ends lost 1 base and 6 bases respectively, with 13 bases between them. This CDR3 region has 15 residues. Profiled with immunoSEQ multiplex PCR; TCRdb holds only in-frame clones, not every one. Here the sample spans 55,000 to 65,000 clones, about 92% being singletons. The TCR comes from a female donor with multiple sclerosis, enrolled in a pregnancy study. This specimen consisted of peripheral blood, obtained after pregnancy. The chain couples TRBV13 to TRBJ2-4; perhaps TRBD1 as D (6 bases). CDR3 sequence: CASSLADSRINIQYF. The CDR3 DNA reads TGTGCCAGCAGCTTAGCGGACAGCCGGATAAACATTCAGTACTTC.